Listed below are T cell receptor beta chains from one sample, sequenced in a study of cytomegalovirus exposure and HLA in healthy donors. The table came from immunoSEQ multiplex PCR; TCRdb's copy has only in-frame clones and leaves some out. The sample records 100,000 to 150,000 clones, 60% to 80% being singletons. Sequencing was performed on PBMCs. All receptors come from a male donor in good health and CMV-seronegative. Both conserved end residues are part of each CDR3. D genes are given only for firm matches. A clone size is listed for some rows: how often the clone was seen (once, few, many), or a class if it is expanded.

d_gene: TRBD1
v_gene: TRBV18
j_gene: TRBJ1-5
abundance: few
CDR3nt: TGTGCCAGCTCTAGGACAGGGAATCAGCCCCAGCATTTT
CDR3aa: CASSRTGNQPQHF

d_gene: -
v_gene: TRBV5-1
j_gene: TRBJ1-4
abundance: few
CDR3nt: TGCGCCAGCAGCTCATCTCGGACAGACGCAACTAATGAAAAACTGTTTTTT
CDR3aa: CASSSSRTDATNEKLFF

d_gene: -
v_gene: TRBV15
j_gene: TRBJ2-2
abundance: -
CDR3nt: TGTGCCACCAGCAGAGAAAGGCAGGGAAGCCTCGGGAACACCGGGGAGCTGTTTTTT
CDR3aa: CATSRERQGSLGNTGELFF

d_gene: TRBD1
v_gene: TRBV6-6
j_gene: TRBJ1-2
abundance: -
CDR3nt: TGTGCCAGCAGTTACTCGGGGACAGGGGTCTATGGCTACACCTTC
CDR3aa: CASSYSGTGVYGYTF

d_gene: TRBD1
v_gene: TRBV4-2
j_gene: TRBJ1-6
abundance: -
CDR3nt: TGTGCCAGCAGCCAAGAGGGGGTAGGACAGGGAAATTCACCCCTCCACTTT
CDR3aa: CASSQEGVGQGNSPLHF

d_gene: TRBD1
v_gene: TRBV6-5
j_gene: TRBJ2-1
abundance: -
CDR3nt: TGTGCCAGCAGTACCGGGACAGGGGGAGATGAGCAGTTCTTC
CDR3aa: CASSTGTGGDEQFF

d_gene: -
v_gene: TRBV6-5
j_gene: TRBJ1-1
abundance: few
CDR3nt: TGTGCCAGCATTCCCACCGGTCCAGGGTACACTGAAGCTTTCTTT
CDR3aa: CASIPTGPGYTEAFF

d_gene: TRBD1
v_gene: TRBV10-2
j_gene: TRBJ1-6
abundance: -
CDR3nt: TGCGCCAGCAGTGAGGGACAGGGCCTCTCACCCCTCCACTTT
CDR3aa: CASSEGQGLSPLHF

d_gene: TRBD1
v_gene: TRBV7-9
j_gene: TRBJ1-2
abundance: -
CDR3nt: TGTGCCAGCAGCTCCCCGGACAGGGTGTATGGCTACACCTTC
CDR3aa: CASSSPDRVYGYTF

d_gene: -
v_gene: TRBV18
j_gene: TRBJ2-2
abundance: few
CDR3nt: TGTGCCTCCGGCAGGGGGGCGCGGGAGCTGTTTTTT
CDR3aa: CASGRGARELFF

d_gene: -
v_gene: TRBV9
j_gene: TRBJ2-2
abundance: -
CDR3nt: TGTGCCAGCAGCGTAGCTGTACTAATAGAAGACACCGGGGAGCTGTTTTTT
CDR3aa: CASSVAVLIEDTGELFF

d_gene: -
v_gene: TRBV27
j_gene: TRBJ2-7
abundance: -
CDR3nt: TGTGCCAGCAGTTTATCTTCCGGGGAACGGAGCTACGAGCAGTACTTC
CDR3aa: CASSLSSGERSYEQYF

d_gene: TRBD1
v_gene: TRBV7-9
j_gene: TRBJ1-1
abundance: -
CDR3nt: TGTTCCAGCAGCTTAACAGGGGCGGACACTGAAGCTTTCTTT
CDR3aa: CSSSLTGADTEAFF

d_gene: -
v_gene: TRBV10-2
j_gene: TRBJ1-5
abundance: -
CDR3nt: TGCGCCAGCAGTGAGCTGGCCACTGAGGGGCCCCAGCATTTT
CDR3aa: CASSELATEGPQHF

d_gene: -
v_gene: TRBV5-5
j_gene: TRBJ2-7
abundance: -
CDR3nt: TGTGCCAGCAGCTTGGCGTGGCAGGACTTCTACGAGCAGTACTTC
CDR3aa: CASSLAWQDFYEQYF

d_gene: TRBD1
v_gene: TRBV29-1
j_gene: TRBJ1-2
abundance: -
CDR3nt: TGCAGCGGTACAGGGGGTCCTAACTATGGCTACACCTTC
CDR3aa: CSGTGGPNYGYTF

d_gene: -
v_gene: TRBV7-9
j_gene: TRBJ1-5
abundance: -
CDR3nt: TGTGCCAGCAGCTTATCAGGGGCAGGATATAGCAATCAGCCCCAGCATTTT
CDR3aa: CASSLSGAGYSNQPQHF

d_gene: -
v_gene: TRBV18
j_gene: TRBJ2-5
abundance: -
CDR3nt: TGTGCCAGCTCACCACCGCAGGGAGAGACCCAGTACTTC
CDR3aa: CASSPPQGETQYF

d_gene: TRBD2
v_gene: TRBV4-1
j_gene: TRBJ2-5
abundance: -
CDR3nt: TGCGCCAGCAGCCCCGCAGCGGGGGGCGGTGAGACCCAGTACTTC
CDR3aa: CASSPAAGGGETQYF

d_gene: -
v_gene: TRBV9
j_gene: TRBJ2-7
abundance: -
CDR3nt: TGTGCCAGCAGCGTAGGAGGGGGGGCGCATCTCGAGCAGTACTTC
CDR3aa: CASSVGGGAHLEQYF

d_gene: -
v_gene: TRBV27
j_gene: TRBJ2-3
abundance: few
CDR3nt: TGTGCCACCTCAGACGGGGGAGGCGCAGATACGCAGTATTTT
CDR3aa: CATSDGGGADTQYF

d_gene: -
v_gene: TRBV7-8
j_gene: TRBJ1-4
abundance: -
CDR3nt: TGTGCCAGCACCCTGGGGGCGCGGGCTAATGAAAAACTGTTTTTT
CDR3aa: CASTLGARANEKLFF

d_gene: -
v_gene: TRBV19
j_gene: TRBJ1-4
abundance: -
CDR3nt: TGTGCCAGTAGTCTTTTTGACAGTTATGAAAAACTGTTTTTT
CDR3aa: CASSLFDSYEKLFF

d_gene: -
v_gene: TRBV5-8
j_gene: TRBJ2-1
abundance: -
CDR3nt: TGTGCCACCGACCGGGTAGGGGGAGGGTTGAATGAGCAGTTCTTC
CDR3aa: CATDRVGGGLNEQFF

d_gene: TRBD1
v_gene: TRBV6-1
j_gene: TRBJ2-7
abundance: -
CDR3nt: TGTGCCAGCAGTGAAGGGGACAGGGATGAGCAGTACTTC
CDR3aa: CASSEGDRDEQYF

d_gene: TRBD2
v_gene: TRBV4-1
j_gene: TRBJ2-1
abundance: few
CDR3nt: TGCGCCAGCAGCCAATATAGCGGGGCCGCCTACAATGAGCAGTTCTTC
CDR3aa: CASSQYSGAAYNEQFF

d_gene: -
v_gene: TRBV4-1
j_gene: TRBJ1-2
abundance: -
CDR3nt: TGCGCCAGCAGCCCTACACAGGGTGGGGGCGGCTACACCTTC
CDR3aa: CASSPTQGGGGYTF

d_gene: -
v_gene: TRBV7-9
j_gene: TRBJ1-5
abundance: few
CDR3nt: TGTTCCAGCAGCCCCGGGTCTCAGCCCCAGCATTTT
CDR3aa: CSSSPGSQPQHF

d_gene: -
v_gene: TRBV29-1
j_gene: TRBJ1-2
abundance: -
CDR3nt: TGCAGCGTGACAGCTAACTATGGCTACACCTTC
CDR3aa: CSVTANYGYTF

d_gene: TRBD1
v_gene: TRBV9
j_gene: TRBJ1-1
abundance: -
CDR3nt: TGTGCCAGCAGCACAACGGACAGGGTCGGCACTGAAGCTTTCTTT
CDR3aa: CASSTTDRVGTEAFF

d_gene: -
v_gene: TRBV29-1
j_gene: TRBJ1-1
abundance: few
CDR3nt: TGCAGCGCAGACGTCGGGAGGGACACTGAAGCTTTCTTT
CDR3aa: CSADVGRDTEAFF

d_gene: TRBD2
v_gene: TRBV11-1
j_gene: TRBJ2-7
abundance: -
CDR3nt: TGTGCCAGCAGCTTTCTAGCGGGGCCTGGTGGGCAGTACTTC
CDR3aa: CASSFLAGPGGQYF

d_gene: TRBD1
v_gene: TRBV7-2
j_gene: TRBJ1-2
abundance: -
CDR3nt: TGTGCCAGCAGCTTAGGACCCCCGGGACAGGGTGGGGGTGGCTACACCTTC
CDR3aa: CASSLGPPGQGGGGYTF

d_gene: TRBD1
v_gene: TRBV30
j_gene: TRBJ1-6
abundance: -
CDR3nt: TGTGCCTGGACAGGACAGGGTGCACCACCCCTCCACTTT
CDR3aa: CAWTGQGAPPLHF

d_gene: -
v_gene: TRBV27
j_gene: TRBJ1-1
abundance: -
CDR3nt: TGTGCCAGCAGTTTCATTGCAGGGGAGACCACTGAAGCTTTCTTT
CDR3aa: CASSFIAGETTEAFF

d_gene: TRBD2
v_gene: TRBV7-8
j_gene: TRBJ2-1
abundance: -
CDR3nt: TGTGCCAGCAGCGGAACTAGCGGGGACGGCGATGAGCAGTTCTTC
CDR3aa: CASSGTSGDGDEQFF